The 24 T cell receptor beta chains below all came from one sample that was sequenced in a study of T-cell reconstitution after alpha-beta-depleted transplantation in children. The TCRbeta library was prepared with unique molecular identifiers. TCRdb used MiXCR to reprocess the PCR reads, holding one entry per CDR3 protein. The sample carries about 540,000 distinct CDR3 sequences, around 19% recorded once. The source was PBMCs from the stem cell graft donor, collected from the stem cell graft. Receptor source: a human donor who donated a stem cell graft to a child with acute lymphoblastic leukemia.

The CDR3 protein is CASSSDGYYEQYF. As DNA, the CDR3 is TGTGCCAGCAGTTCCGACGGGTATTACGAGCAGTACTTC. The chain couples TRBV12-3 or TRBV12-4 to TRBJ2-7; D not certain. V lost 4 bases and J lost 4, with 11 bases in between. The CDR3 has 13 residues.

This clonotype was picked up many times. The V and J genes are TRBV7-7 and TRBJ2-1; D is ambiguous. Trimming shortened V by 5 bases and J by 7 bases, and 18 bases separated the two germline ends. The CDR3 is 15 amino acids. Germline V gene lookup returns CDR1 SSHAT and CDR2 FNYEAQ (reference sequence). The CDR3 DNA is TGTGCCAGCAGCCCCCAAAACACCGGTTCAAATGAGCAGTTCTTC. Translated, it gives CASSPQNTGSNEQFF.

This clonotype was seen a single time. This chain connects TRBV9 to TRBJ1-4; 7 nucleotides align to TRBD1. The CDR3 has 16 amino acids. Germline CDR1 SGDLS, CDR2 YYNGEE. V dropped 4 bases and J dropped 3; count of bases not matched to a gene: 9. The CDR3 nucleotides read TGTGCCAGCAGCTTCCACAGACAGGGAGCTAATGAAAAACTGTTTTTT. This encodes CASSFHRQGANEKLFF.

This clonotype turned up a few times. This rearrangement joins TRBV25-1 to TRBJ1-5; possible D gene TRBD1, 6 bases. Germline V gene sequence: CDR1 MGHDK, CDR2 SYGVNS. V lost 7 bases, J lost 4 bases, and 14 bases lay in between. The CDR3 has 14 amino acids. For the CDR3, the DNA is TGTGCCAGCATGGGGCAGGGGAGAAATCAGCCCCAGCATTTT. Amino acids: CASMGQGRNQPQHF.

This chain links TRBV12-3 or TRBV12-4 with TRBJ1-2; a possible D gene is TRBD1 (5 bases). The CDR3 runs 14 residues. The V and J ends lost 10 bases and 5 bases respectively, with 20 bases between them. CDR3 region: CAIRWGGRGYGYTF. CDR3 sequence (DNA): TGTGCCATTCGGTGGGGGGGAAGGGGTTATGGCTACACCTTC.

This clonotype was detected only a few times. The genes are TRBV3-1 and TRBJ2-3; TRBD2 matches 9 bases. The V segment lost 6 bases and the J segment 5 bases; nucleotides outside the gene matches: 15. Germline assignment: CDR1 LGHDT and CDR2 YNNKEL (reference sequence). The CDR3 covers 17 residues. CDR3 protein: CASRPGLARALGDTQYF. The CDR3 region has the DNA TGTGCCAGCAGACCCGGACTAGCGAGGGCCCTCGGAGATACGCAGTATTTT.

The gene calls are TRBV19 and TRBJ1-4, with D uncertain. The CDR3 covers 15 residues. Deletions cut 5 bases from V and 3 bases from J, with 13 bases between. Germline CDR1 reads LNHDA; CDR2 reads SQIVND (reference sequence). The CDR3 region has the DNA TGTGCCAGTAGTTCAGACCGGGTCGCTAATGAAAAACTGTTTTTT. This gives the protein CASSSDRVANEKLFF.

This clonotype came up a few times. This chain's CDR3 is CASSQGPAYGYTF. The CDR3 DNA reads as TGTGCCAGCAGCCAAGGGCCAGCGTATGGCTACACCTTC. J is TRBJ1-2 and V is TRBV4-2, with D uncertain. V lost 1 base to trimming and J lost 5 bases, with 8 bases between them. Germline lookup yields CDR1 LGHNA and CDR2 YNFKEQ. This CDR3 has 13 amino acids.

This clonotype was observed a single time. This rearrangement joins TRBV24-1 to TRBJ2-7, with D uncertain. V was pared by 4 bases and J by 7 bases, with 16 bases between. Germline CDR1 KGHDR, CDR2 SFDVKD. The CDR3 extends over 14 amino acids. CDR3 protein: CATSDGPRGYEQYF. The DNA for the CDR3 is TGTGCCACCAGTGACGGACCTCGCGGATATGAGCAGTACTTC.

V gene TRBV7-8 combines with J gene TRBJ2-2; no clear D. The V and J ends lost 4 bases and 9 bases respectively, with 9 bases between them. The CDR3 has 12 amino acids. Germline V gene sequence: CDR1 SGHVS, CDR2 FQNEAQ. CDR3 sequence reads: CASSSGRRELFF. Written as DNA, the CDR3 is TGTGCCAGCAGCTCCGGACGGAGGGAGCTGTTTTTT.

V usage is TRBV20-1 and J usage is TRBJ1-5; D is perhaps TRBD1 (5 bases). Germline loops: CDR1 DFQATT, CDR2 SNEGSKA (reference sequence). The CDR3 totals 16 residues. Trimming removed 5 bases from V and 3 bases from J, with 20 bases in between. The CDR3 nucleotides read TGCAGTGCTCCCATCGTAGGGGCTGGTATCAATCAGCCCCAGCATTTT. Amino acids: CSAPIVGAGINQPQHF.

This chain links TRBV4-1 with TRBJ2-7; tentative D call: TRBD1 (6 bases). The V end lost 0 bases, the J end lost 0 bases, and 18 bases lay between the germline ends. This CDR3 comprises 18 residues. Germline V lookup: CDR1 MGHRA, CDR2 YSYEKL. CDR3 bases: TGCGCCAGCAGCCAAGATCCCGAGGACAGCAACTACTCCTACGAGCAGTACTTC. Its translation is CASSQDPEDSNYSYEQYF.

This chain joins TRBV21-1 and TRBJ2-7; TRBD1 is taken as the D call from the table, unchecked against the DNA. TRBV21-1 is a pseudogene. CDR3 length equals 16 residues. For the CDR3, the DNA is TGTGCCAGCAGCGAAATGGGGGGGACATGTCCCTACGAGCAGTACTTC. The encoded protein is CASSEMGGTCPYEQYF.

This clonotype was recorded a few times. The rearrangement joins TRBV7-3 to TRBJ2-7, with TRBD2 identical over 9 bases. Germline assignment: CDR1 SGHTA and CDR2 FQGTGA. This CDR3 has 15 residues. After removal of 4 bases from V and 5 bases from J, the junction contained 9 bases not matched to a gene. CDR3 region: CASSSTGGGGDEQYF. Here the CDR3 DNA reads TGTGCCAGCAGCTCGACGGGCGGCGGGGGGGACGAGCAGTACTTC.

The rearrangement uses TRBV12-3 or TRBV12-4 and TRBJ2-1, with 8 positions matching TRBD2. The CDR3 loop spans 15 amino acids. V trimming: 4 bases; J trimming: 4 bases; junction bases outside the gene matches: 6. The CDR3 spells CASSYSSGSYNEQFF. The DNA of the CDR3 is TGTGCCAGCAGTTATTCTAGCGGGTCTTACAATGAGCAGTTCTTC.

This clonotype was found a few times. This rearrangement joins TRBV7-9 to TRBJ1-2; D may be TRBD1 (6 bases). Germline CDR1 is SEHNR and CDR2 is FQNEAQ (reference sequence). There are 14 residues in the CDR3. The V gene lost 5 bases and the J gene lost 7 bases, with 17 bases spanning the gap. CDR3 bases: TGTGCCAGCAGCCTACAGGGAGGTGGCTTTGGCTACACCTTC. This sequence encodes CASSLQGGGFGYTF.

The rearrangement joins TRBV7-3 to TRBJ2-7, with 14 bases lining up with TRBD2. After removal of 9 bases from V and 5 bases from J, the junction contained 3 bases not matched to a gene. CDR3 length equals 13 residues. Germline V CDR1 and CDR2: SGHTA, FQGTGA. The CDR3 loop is CARSGLAGDEQYF. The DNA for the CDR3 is TGTGCCAGATCGGGACTAGCGGGAGACGAGCAGTACTTC.

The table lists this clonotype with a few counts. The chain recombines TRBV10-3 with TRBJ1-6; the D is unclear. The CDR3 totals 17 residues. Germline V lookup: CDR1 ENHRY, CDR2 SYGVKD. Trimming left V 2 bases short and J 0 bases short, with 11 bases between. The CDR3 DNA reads TGTGCCATCAGTGAGAATAAGGCTGGCTCCTATAATTCACCCCTCCACTTT. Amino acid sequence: CAISENKAGSYNSPLHF.

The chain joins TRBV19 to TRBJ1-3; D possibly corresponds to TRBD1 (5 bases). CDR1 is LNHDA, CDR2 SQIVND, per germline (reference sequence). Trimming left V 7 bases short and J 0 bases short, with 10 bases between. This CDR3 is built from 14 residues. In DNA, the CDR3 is TGTGCCAGTAAATACAGGATCTCTGGAAACACCATATATTTT. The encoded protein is CASKYRISGNTIYF.

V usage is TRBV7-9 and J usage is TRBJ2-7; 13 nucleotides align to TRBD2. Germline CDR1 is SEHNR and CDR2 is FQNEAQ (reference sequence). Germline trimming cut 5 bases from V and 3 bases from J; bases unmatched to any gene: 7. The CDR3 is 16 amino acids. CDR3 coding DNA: TGTGCCAGCAGCCCCGGACTAGCGGGAGCTTACTACGAGCAGTACTTC. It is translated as CASSPGLAGAYYEQYF.

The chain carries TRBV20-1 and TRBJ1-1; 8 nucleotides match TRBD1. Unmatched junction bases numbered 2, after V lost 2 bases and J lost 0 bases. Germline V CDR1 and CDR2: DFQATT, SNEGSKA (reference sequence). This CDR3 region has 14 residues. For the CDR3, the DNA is TGCAGTGCTAGACAGACAGGGGTGAACACTGAAGCTTTCTTT. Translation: CSARQTGVNTEAFF.

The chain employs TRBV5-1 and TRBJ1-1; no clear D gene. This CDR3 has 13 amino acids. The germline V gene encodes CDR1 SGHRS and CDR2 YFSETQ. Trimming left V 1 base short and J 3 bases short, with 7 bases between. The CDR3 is CASSLRTDTEAFF. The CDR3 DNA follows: TGCGCCAGCAGCTTGAGGACGGACACTGAAGCTTTCTTT.

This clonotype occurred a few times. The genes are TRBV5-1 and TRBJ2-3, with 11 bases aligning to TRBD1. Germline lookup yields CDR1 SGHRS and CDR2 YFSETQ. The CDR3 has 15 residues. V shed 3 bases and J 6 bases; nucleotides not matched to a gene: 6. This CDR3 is CASSSWTGGDDTQYF. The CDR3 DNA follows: TGCGCCAGCAGCTCGTGGACAGGGGGCGACGATACGCAGTATTTT.

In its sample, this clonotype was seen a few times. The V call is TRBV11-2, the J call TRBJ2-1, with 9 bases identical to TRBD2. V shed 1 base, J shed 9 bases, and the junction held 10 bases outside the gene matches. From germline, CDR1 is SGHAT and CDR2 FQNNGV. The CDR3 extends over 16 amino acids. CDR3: CASSLVQWREGVEQFF. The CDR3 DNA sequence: TGTGCCAGCAGCTTAGTTCAATGGCGGGAGGGGGTTGAGCAGTTCTTC.